The table lists the clone carrying this T cell receptor beta chain with many counts. Antigen specificity is unknown. This sample was taken from a study of T cell repertoires in cytomegalovirus infection. General observations from the study: Summed public TCR beta family frequency identified CMV carriers bearing the relevant HLA. HLA-C-restricted CMV clonotypes gave the most frequent clonotype in two of eight donors.

TCRdb itself ran the reads through MiXCR, one entry per CDR3 protein. Here the sample spans about 310,000 distinct CDR3 sequences, roughly 9.3% being singletons. The receptor's source is a human donor in good health (CMV status not recorded). Some clones in this sample may be carry-over from other donors' samples. Sequences were obtained from PBMCs.

The CDR3 nucleotides read TGTGCCAGCGGGACGGAGCATAATTCACCCCTCCACTTT. Amino acids: CASGTEHNSPLHF. The J gene is TRBJ1-6, the V gene TRBV2; D might be TRBD1 (5 bases). With 8 bases removed from V and 5 bases from J, the gap between germline ends came to 10 bases. CDR1 is SNHLY and CDR2 is FYNNEI in the germline V gene. The CDR3 contains 13 residues.